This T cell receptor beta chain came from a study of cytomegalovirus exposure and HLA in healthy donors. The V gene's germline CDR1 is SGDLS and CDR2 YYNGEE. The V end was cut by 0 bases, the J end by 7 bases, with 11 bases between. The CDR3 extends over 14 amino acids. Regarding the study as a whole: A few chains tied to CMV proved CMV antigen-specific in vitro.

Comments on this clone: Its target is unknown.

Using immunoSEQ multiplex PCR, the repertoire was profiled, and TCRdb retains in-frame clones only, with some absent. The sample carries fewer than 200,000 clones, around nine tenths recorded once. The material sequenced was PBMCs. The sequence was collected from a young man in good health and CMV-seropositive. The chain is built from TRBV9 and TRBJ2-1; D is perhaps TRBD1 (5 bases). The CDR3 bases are TGTGCCAGCAGCGTAGGGACAACTTATAATGAGCAGTTCTTC. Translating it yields CASSVGTTYNEQFF.